The rows below give T cell receptor beta chains drawn from one sample of a study of T cells in Graves' hyperthyroidism and ophthalmopathy. TCRdb redid the calling of the multiplex PCR reads with MiXCR, one entry per CDR3 protein. The table records 640,000 or so distinct CDR3 sequences, about 14% of them present only once. Sequenced input: blood. These receptors came from a woman between 35 and 50 years old with Graves' ophthalmopathy. CDR3s include the opening cysteine and the closing phenylalanine or tryptophan. Each record gives: D gene, V gene, clone size, CDR3 length, J gene, CDR3 DNA, CDR3 protein. The D gene is left open where the match is weak. Clone size is not always given. Where it is, it says once, few, many or a class for expanded clones.

d_call: TRBD1
v_call: TRBV5-6
clone_size: few
cdr3_length: 14
j_call: TRBJ1-1
cdr3_nt: TGTGCCAGCAGCCCCCGGACAGGGGCGATGCAGGCTTTCTTT
cdr3_aa: CASSPRTGAMQAFF

d_call: .
v_call: TRBV6-4
clone_size: many
cdr3_length: 17
j_call: TRBJ2-7
cdr3_nt: TGTGCCAGCAGTTACTCGAGTCACAGTTATAGCTCCTACGAGCAGTACTTC
cdr3_aa: CASSYSSHSYSSYEQYF

d_call: .
v_call: TRBV3-1
clone_size: many
cdr3_length: 13
j_call: TRBJ1-2
cdr3_nt: TGTGCCAGCAGCCAACGAGGGGATCGTGGCTACACCTTC
cdr3_aa: CASSQRGDRGYTF

d_call: .
v_call: TRBV4-2
clone_size: few
cdr3_length: 16
j_call: TRBJ1-5
cdr3_nt: TGTGCCAGCAGCCAAGATGAATCTTCAAGCAATCAGCCCCAGCATTTT
cdr3_aa: CASSQDESSSNQPQHF

d_call: TRBD1
v_call: TRBV30
clone_size: .
cdr3_length: 13
j_call: TRBJ2-5
cdr3_nt: TGTGCCTGGAGCGCCGGGACAGGGGAGACCCAGTACTTC
cdr3_aa: CAWSAGTGETQYF

d_call: .
v_call: TRBV7-9
clone_size: many
cdr3_length: 14
j_call: TRBJ1-1
cdr3_nt: TGTGCCAGCAGCTTAGCGGGATCGAACACTGAAGCTTTCTTT
cdr3_aa: CASSLAGSNTEAFF

d_call: TRBD1
v_call: TRBV7-3
clone_size: .
cdr3_length: 19
j_call: TRBJ1-2
cdr3_nt: TGTGCCAGCAGCTTAACTCACAGGGGGCATTTTGGGTTCAACTATGGCTACACCTTC
cdr3_aa: CASSLTHRGHFGFNYGYTF

d_call: .
v_call: TRBV6-1
clone_size: many
cdr3_length: 11
j_call: TRBJ1-2
cdr3_nt: TGTGCCAGCCGCAGGCTCTATGGCTACACCTTC
cdr3_aa: CASRRLYGYTF

d_call: .
v_call: TRBV11-1
clone_size: many
cdr3_length: 15
j_call: TRBJ2-5
cdr3_nt: TGTGCCAGCAGCTTAACGATAACGTACCAAGAGACCCAGTACTTC
cdr3_aa: CASSLTITYQETQYF

d_call: .
v_call: TRBV7-2
clone_size: few
cdr3_length: 15
j_call: TRBJ1-3
cdr3_nt: TGTGCCAGCAGCTTGGGACTCACGGCGGGAAACACCATATATTTT
cdr3_aa: CASSLGLTAGNTIYF

d_call: .
v_call: TRBV6-1
clone_size: many
cdr3_length: 15
j_call: TRBJ1-1
cdr3_nt: TGTGCCAGCAGTCCCACGGGGGCAGGGCCGTTTGGGGCTTTCTTT
cdr3_aa: CASSPTGAGPFGAFF

d_call: TRBD1
v_call: TRBV12-3/TRBV12-4
clone_size: few
cdr3_length: 14
j_call: TRBJ1-3
cdr3_nt: TGTGCCAGCAGGGCCGGGACAGGGCCATACACCATATATTTT
cdr3_aa: CASRAGTGPYTIYF

d_call: .
v_call: TRBV11-1
clone_size: .
cdr3_length: 12
j_call: TRBJ1-2
cdr3_nt: TGTGCCAGCAGCATGGACGCCTATGGCTACACCTTC
cdr3_aa: CASSMDAYGYTF

d_call: .
v_call: TRBV7-4
clone_size: .
cdr3_length: 17
j_call: TRBJ1-1
cdr3_nt: TGTGCCAGCAGCTCCCGATCAAGCGACAGTCAGAACACTGAAGCTTTCTTT
cdr3_aa: CASSSRSSDSQNTEAFF

d_call: .
v_call: TRBV7-3
clone_size: .
cdr3_length: 13
j_call: TRBJ2-5
cdr3_nt: TGTGCCAGCAGCCTCCGCCCGGCAGGGACCCAGTACTTC
cdr3_aa: CASSLRPAGTQYF

d_call: .
v_call: TRBV12-3/TRBV12-4
clone_size: few
cdr3_length: 13
j_call: TRBJ2-5
cdr3_nt: TGTGCCAGCACCCTTCAGGGGTCAGAGACCCAGTACTTC
cdr3_aa: CASTLQGSETQYF

d_call: TRBD1
v_call: TRBV27
clone_size: .
cdr3_length: 15
j_call: TRBJ1-5
cdr3_nt: TGTGCCAGCAGTTTGGACAGGGGGAACAATCAGCCCCAGCATTTT
cdr3_aa: CASSLDRGNNQPQHF

d_call: .
v_call: TRBV12-3/TRBV12-4
clone_size: many
cdr3_length: 12
j_call: TRBJ2-7
cdr3_nt: TGTGCCAGCCTCAAGGCAGGGCTGGAGCAGTACTTC
cdr3_aa: CASLKAGLEQYF

d_call: .
v_call: TRBV12-3/TRBV12-4
clone_size: many
cdr3_length: 14
j_call: TRBJ2-2
cdr3_nt: TGTGCCAGCAGAACAGGGCCTCTCGTCGGGGAGCTGTTTTTT
cdr3_aa: CASRTGPLVGELFF

d_call: .
v_call: TRBV12-3/TRBV12-4
clone_size: .
cdr3_length: 11
j_call: TRBJ2-7
cdr3_nt: TGTGCCAGCAGCAGGCTCTACGAGCAGAACTTC
cdr3_aa: CASSRLYEQNF

d_call: TRBD2
v_call: TRBV20-1
clone_size: .
cdr3_length: 13
j_call: TRBJ2-5
cdr3_nt: TGCAGTGCTAGCACGGCGGGGGAAGAGACCCAGTACTTC
cdr3_aa: CSASTAGEETQYF

d_call: TRBD1
v_call: TRBV12-3/TRBV12-4
clone_size: .
cdr3_length: 14
j_call: TRBJ1-5
cdr3_nt: TGTGCCAGCAGGTGGACAGGGGACAATCAGCCCCAGCATTTT
cdr3_aa: CASRWTGDNQPQHF

d_call: .
v_call: TRBV5-1
clone_size: many
cdr3_length: 14
j_call: TRBJ2-5
cdr3_nt: TGCGCCAGCAGCTTCGAGGGAGTAGTAGAGACCCAGTACTTC
cdr3_aa: CASSFEGVVETQYF